The 32 T cell receptor beta chains below all came from one sample that was sequenced in a study of vaccination effects on CD4 cells after COVID-19. Only in-frame clones appear in the TCRdb table, and some are missing; sequencing was by immunoSEQ multiplex PCR. Found here are 20,000 to 30,000 clones, 77% of them singletons; the top ten hold 15% to 20%. Their antigens remain unidentified. Sequencing in the ViraFEST assay came after antigen-specific CD4+ T cells had been expanded with viral peptide pools, which were used to stimulate PBMC. When around 9 days of culture had elapsed, CD4+ T cells were isolated. Documented for the person is a PCR-confirmed SARS-CoV-2 infection occurring between March and December 2020. Material: CD4+ T cells from PBMCs cultured with HCoV-NL63 spike peptides, obtained before COVID-19 vaccination. The receptor set was obtained from a human donor who had a prior SARS-CoV-2 infection.

The gene calls are TRBV10-1 and TRBJ1-6, with TRBD1 as a possible D gene (5 bases). This CDR3 has 16 residues. The germline V and J ends were trimmed by 5 bases and 6 bases, with 17 bases remaining between them. The V gene's germline CDR1 is WNHNN and CDR2 SYGVQD (reference sequence). CDR3 sequence (DNA): TGCGCCAGCAGTCCGACAGTTAATAAAAGTAATTCACCCCTCCACTTT. Translated, it gives CASSPTVNKSNSPLHF.

The genes are TRBV24-1 and TRBJ2-1; D is possibly TRBD2 (5 bases). This CDR3 is 17 amino acids long. V lost 1 base, J lost 8 bases, and 20 bases lay in between. Germline CDR1 and CDR2: KGHDR and SFDVKD. CDR3 coding DNA: TGTGCCACCAGTGATTTTACCCCCCGTGGAGGAGCCGATGAGCAGTTCTTC. Protein: CATSDFTPRGGADEQFF.

The chain employs TRBV11-2 and TRBJ1-2; tentatively, D is TRBD1 (5 bases). Deletions cut 5 bases from V and 4 bases from J, with 11 bases between. The germline V gene encodes CDR1 SGHAT and CDR2 FQNNGV. This CDR3 is built from 13 residues. CDR3 nucleotide sequence: TGTGCCAGCAGCGCCCGGGACGCCTATGGCTACACCTTC. This codes for CASSARDAYGYTF.

The chain uses TRBV9 and TRBJ2-7; D possibly uses TRBD1 or TRBD2 (7 bases each). The germline V gene encodes CDR1 SGDLS and CDR2 YYNGEE. V lost 4 bases to trimming and J lost 6 bases, with 17 bases between them. The CDR3 length is 14 residues. As DNA, the CDR3 is TGTGCCAGCAGCAAGGGAGGGGGCTTTAGCGAGCAGTACTTC. It yields the protein CASSKGGGFSEQYF.

The chain joins TRBV18 to TRBJ2-5; TRBD1 is a possible D gene (6 bases). The CDR3 contains 14 residues. Trimming pared 4 bases from V and 5 bases from J, leaving 14 bases between. Germline-derived CDR1 and CDR2 are KGHSH and LQKENI. The CDR3 spells CASSQRTGLETQYF. CDR3 nucleotides: TGTGCCAGCTCACAAAGAACAGGGTTGGAGACCCAGTACTTC.

The V gene is TRBV7-9, the J gene TRBJ2-5; 10 bases match TRBD1. The germline CDR1 and CDR2 sequences are SEHNR and FQNEAQ (reference sequence). V lost 2 bases and J lost 2; bases outside the gene matches: 8. The CDR3 has 17 residues. CDR3 loop: CASSLRGQGSGQETQYF. The DNA for the CDR3 is TGTGCCAGCAGCTTAAGGGGACAGGGGAGCGGACAAGAGACCCAGTACTTC.

J is TRBJ2-7 and V is TRBV4-2; D assignment may be TRBD1 or TRBD2 (5 bases each). The CDR3 runs 15 residues. Germline assignment: CDR1 LGHNA and CDR2 YNFKEQ. V was cut by 0 bases and J by 3 bases, with 12 bases left in between. The CDR3 DNA sequence: TGTGCCAGCAGCCAAGAAAAGGGACCCTACTACGAGCAGTACTTC. It is translated as CASSQEKGPYYEQYF.

In this sample, this clone turned up once. The chain links TRBV7-2 to TRBJ1-2; 10 positions match TRBD1. Unmatched junction bases numbered 11, after V lost 0 bases and J lost 4 bases. Per germline, CDR1 SGHTA and CDR2 FQGNSA. This CDR3 has 18 amino acids. The CDR3 spells CASSLAASGTGVRYGYTF. CDR3 bases: TGTGCCAGCAGCTTAGCGGCTTCCGGGACAGGGGTGCGCTATGGCTACACCTTC.

The chain couples TRBV24-1 to TRBJ2-2, with D unclear. CDR3 length: 13 amino acids. Germline lookup yields CDR1 KGHDR and CDR2 SFDVKD. V was cut by 4 bases and J by 13 bases, with 15 bases left in between. The CDR3 region is CATSDVSASALFF. Here the CDR3 DNA reads TGTGCCACCAGTGACGTTTCCGCATCTGCGCTGTTTTTT.

V gene TRBV5-4 combines with J gene TRBJ1-3; tentatively, D is TRBD1 (6 bases). The germline CDR1 and CDR2 sequences are SGHNT and YYREEE (reference sequence). Trimming removed 0 bases from V and 2 bases from J, with 9 bases in between. The CDR3 runs to 15 residues. CDR3 bases: TGTGCCAGCAGCTTGGACACAGGGCCTGGAAACACCATATATTTT. It yields the protein CASSLDTGPGNTIYF. Together with reference TRBV5-4 and TRBJ1-3, the CDR3 gives the full variable domain: ETGVTQSPTHLIKTRGQQVTLRCSSQSGHNTVSWYQQALGQGPQFIFQYYREEENGRGNFPPRFSGLQFPNYSSELNVNALELDDSALYLCASSLDTGPGNTIYFGEGSWLTVV.

The chain couples TRBV7-8 to TRBJ2-7, with a possible D match to TRBD1 (6 bases). From germline, CDR1 is SGHVS and CDR2 FQNEAQ. The CDR3 is 13 amino acids. Trimming left V 2 bases short and J 4 bases short, with 9 bases between. The chain's CDR3 is CASSLRTAYEQYF. CDR3 bases: TGTGCCAGCAGCTTAAGGACAGCGTACGAGCAGTACTTC.

The CDR3 loop reads CASNRGALSGNTIYF. The CDR3 DNA reads TGTGCCAGTAACCGGGGCGCCCTTTCTGGAAACACCATATATTTT. The chain uses TRBV19 and TRBJ1-3, with TRBD1 as a possible D gene (5 bases). V dropped 7 bases and J dropped 1 base, with 14 bases sitting between them. From germline, CDR1 is LNHDA and CDR2 SQIVND (reference sequence). CDR3 length: 15 residues. The variable domain in full, with the rest retrieved from reference TRBV19 and TRBJ1-3, is DGGITQSPKYLFRKEGQNVTLSCEQNLNHDAMYWYRQDPGQGLRLIYYSQIVNDFQKGDIAEGYSVSREKKESFPLTVTSAQKNPTAFYLCASNRGALSGNTIYFGEGSWLTVV.

The chain links TRBV7-6 to TRBJ2-3; 9 bases align to TRBD1. Trimming cost V 8 bases and J 8 bases; bases outside gene matches: 17. Looked up from germline, CDR1 is SGHVS and CDR2 is FNYEAQ. This CDR3 comprises 16 residues. The CDR3 is CASADRGQGISVTQYF. For the CDR3, the DNA is TGTGCCAGCGCTGACAGGGGACAGGGTATTAGTGTTACGCAGTATTTT.

The sample holds one count of this clone. The J gene is TRBJ2-7, the V gene TRBV11-2; 10 bases are a match to TRBD2. Germline assignment: CDR1 SGHAT and CDR2 FQNNGV. CDR3 length: 15 amino acids. Trimming removed 10 bases from V and 3 bases from J; junction bases left unmatched: 12. The CDR3 nucleotides read TGTGCCACGAGCTCCCTTAGCGGGAGGCACTACGAGCAGTACTTC. Residues: CATSSLSGRHYEQYF.

The gene calls are TRBV5-1 and TRBJ1-2, with D unresolved. V shed 4 bases and J shed 4 bases, with 14 bases lying between them. This CDR3 is 14 amino acids long. Germline V gene sequence: CDR1 SGHRS, CDR2 YFSETQ. The CDR3 is CASSDDGSGYGYTF. The DNA of the CDR3 is TGCGCCAGCAGCGACGACGGAAGCGGCTATGGCTACACCTTC.

The rearrangement uses TRBV15 and TRBJ1-6; D is perhaps TRBD1 (5 bases). Germline V gives CDR1 LNHNV, CDR2 YYDKDF (reference sequence). The CDR3 is made up of 19 amino acids. V lost 1 base and J lost 3, with 19 bases in between. The CDR3 loop is CATSRGRGPGRGYNSPLHF. In DNA, the CDR3 is TGTGCCACCAGCAGAGGAAGGGGTCCAGGGAGGGGCTATAATTCACCCCTCCACTTT.

Comment on this clone: The junction departs from germline at one end; a sequencing error may be responsible. The chain joins TRBV3-1 (or the pseudogene TRBV3-2) to TRBJ2-5, with 8 bases aligning to TRBD2. The CDR3 contains 14 residues. Germline CDR1 LGHDT, CDR2 YNNKEL (reference sequence). In DNA, the CDR3 is TGTGCCAGCAGACAAGCGGGAGCCCAAGAGACCCAGTACTTC. This codes for CASRQAGAQETQYF.

This clone has just a few counts. J is TRBJ1-1 and V is TRBV5-1; no definite D call. This CDR3 has 15 amino acids. Per germline, CDR1 SGHRS and CDR2 YFSETQ. V shed 0 bases and J shed 0 bases, with 9 bases lying between them. The CDR3 nucleotides read TGCGCCAGCAGCTTGGCCGTCGGTCTGAACACTGAAGCTTTCTTT. The encoded protein is CASSLAVGLNTEAFF.

This clone appeared once. The chain recombines TRBV5-1 with TRBJ2-5; D remains ambiguous. Germline CDR1 and CDR2: SGHRS and YFSETQ. The CDR3 consists of 13 residues. The V end lost 0 bases, the J end lost 1 base, and 4 bases lay between the germline ends. CDR3: CASSLGRQETQYF. DNA for the CDR3: TGCGCCAGCAGCTTGGGACGCCAAGAGACCCAGTACTTC.

The genes are TRBV3-1 (or the pseudogene TRBV3-2) and TRBJ2-7; D gene unclear. The V gene's germline CDR1 is LGHDT and CDR2 YNNKEL (reference sequence). V lost 2 bases and J 4 bases, leaving 9 bases between the germline ends. This CDR3 is 13 amino acids long. The DNA for the CDR3 is TGTGCCAGCAGCCAAACCGGTACTTACGAGCAGTACTTC. This encodes CASSQTGTYEQYF.

This clone showed up just a few times. The chain is built from TRBV6-5 and TRBJ1-2; 9 bases align to TRBD1. The CDR3 is made up of 13 amino acids. The V gene end was trimmed by 7 bases and the J gene end by 4 bases; junction bases not matched to a gene: 4. Per the germline V gene, CDR1 is MNHEY and CDR2 is SVGAGI. The CDR3 bases are TGTGCCAGCACAACAGGGGGCTTCTATGGCTACACCTTC. Encoded protein: CASTTGGFYGYTF.

This rearrangement joins TRBV18 to TRBJ2-1; 8 nucleotides match TRBD1. The junction had 5 bases not matched to a gene; V was cut back by 4 bases and J by 9 bases. Germline CDR1 reads KGHSH; CDR2 reads LQKENI. The CDR3 has 13 amino acids. The CDR3 DNA sequence: TGTGCCAGCTCACAAGGACAGGGTCTTGAGCAGTTCTTC. It encodes CASSQGQGLEQFF. Filled out from reference TRBV18 and TRBJ2-1, the complete variable domain reads NAGVMQNPRHLVRRRGQEARLRCSPMKGHSHVYWYRQLPEEGLKFMVYLQKENIIDESGMPKERFSAEFPKEGPSILRIQQVVRGDSAAYFCASSQGQGLEQFFGPGTRLTVL.

The rearrangement links TRBV18 to TRBJ2-7; D remains unclear. CDR1 is KGHSH and CDR2 is LQKENI in the germline V gene. The CDR3 contains 14 residues. V dropped 3 bases and J dropped 7 bases, with 16 bases sitting between them. The CDR3 DNA is TGTGCCAGCTCACCTAACCCGGCCGGATTGGAGCAGTACTTC. The encoded protein is CASSPNPAGLEQYF.

This chain uses TRBV19 with TRBJ2-2; D not resolved. V was shortened by 3 bases and J by 5 bases, with 10 bases between the two germline ends. The CDR3 loop spans 14 amino acids. The germline CDR1 and CDR2 sequences are LNHDA and SQIVND (reference sequence). The CDR3 reads CASSMWSQTGELFF. As DNA, the CDR3 is TGTGCCAGTAGTATGTGGAGCCAAACCGGGGAGCTGTTTTTT. The complete variable domain, with remaining parts taken from reference TRBV19 and TRBJ2-2, reads DGGITQSPKYLFRKEGQNVTLSCEQNLNHDAMYWYRQDPGQGLRLIYYSQIVNDFQKGDIAEGYSVSREKKESFPLTVTSAQKNPTAFYLCASSMWSQTGELFFGEGSRLTVL.

This clone was observed a handful of times. The chain is built from TRBV3-1 (or the pseudogene TRBV3-2) and TRBJ1-1; no reliable D call. From germline, CDR1 is LGHDT and CDR2 YNNKEL (reference sequence). V was cut by 2 bases and J by 0 bases, with 7 bases left in between. This CDR3 is 14 amino acids long. In DNA, the CDR3 is TGTGCCAGCAGCCAATTTTCCATGAACACTGAAGCTTTCTTT. It encodes CASSQFSMNTEAFF.

The V and J genes are TRBV9 and TRBJ2-1; 8 bases are shared with TRBD1. V lost 1 base and J lost 12; bases outside the gene matches: 3. Germline CDR1 is SGDLS and CDR2 is YYNGEE. The CDR3 runs 12 residues. DNA for the CDR3: TGTGCCAGCAGCGTACAGACAGGGGTGCAGTTCTTC. Translating gives CASSVQTGVQFF.

This CDR3 is CASSLGGPNFYGYTF. The CDR3, as DNA: TGCGCCAGCAGCCTGGGTGGCCCTAACTTCTATGGCTACACCTTC. V gene TRBV4-1 combines with J gene TRBJ1-2, with unresolved D. The CDR3 is 15 residues long. Looked up from germline, CDR1 is MGHRA and CDR2 is YSYEKL. Trimming removed 4 bases from V and 4 bases from J, with 16 bases in between.

This clone was observed once. J is TRBJ1-1 and V is TRBV2; D gene ambiguous. Per germline, CDR1 SNHLY and CDR2 FYNNEI. The CDR3 totals 14 residues. Trimming shortened V by 3 bases and J by 1 base, and 9 bases separated the two germline ends. The CDR3 DNA is TGTGCCAGCAGTGACGGGTTATCGAACACTGAAGCTTTCTTT. Its translation: CASSDGLSNTEAFF.

The chain uses TRBV5-1 and TRBJ1-2; perhaps TRBD1 as D (6 bases). CDR1 and CDR2 (germline): SGHRS, YFSETQ. This CDR3 is built from 15 residues. Trimming took 2 bases from V and 3 from J, leaving 14 bases between them. The CDR3 sequence is CASSLKSAGDYGYTF. The CDR3 DNA sequence: TGCGCCAGCAGCTTAAAATCGGCAGGGGACTATGGCTACACCTTC.

The gene calls are TRBV30 and TRBJ2-7; tentative D call: TRBD2 (5 bases). This CDR3 has 19 residues. Germline values: CDR1 GTSNPN, CDR2 SVGIG (reference sequence). The ends were cut back, 5 bases at V and 1 base at J, with 30 bases in the middle. As DNA, the CDR3 is TGTGCCTGGGGCACTAAGGGCGGAACTCGGACTCCATCTTCCTACGAGCAGTACTTC. It codes for CAWGTKGGTRTPSSYEQYF.

DNA for the CDR3: TGTGCCAGCAGCCCAGGGACCCAAGGAGGCTACACCTTC. It encodes CASSPGTQGGYTF. The V gene is TRBV7-3, the J gene TRBJ1-2, with TRBD1 as a possible D gene (5 bases). This CDR3 comprises 13 residues. V gave up 5 bases and J gave up 8 bases, with 15 bases separating them. Germline loops: CDR1 SGHTA, CDR2 FQGTGA.

This clone was recorded a few times. The gene calls are TRBV19 and TRBJ1-4, with a weak D call TRBD1 (5 bases). The CDR3 length is 15 residues. Trimming took off 7 bases at V and 4 bases at J, with 16 bases between the two ends. Germline lookup yields CDR1 LNHDA and CDR2 SQIVND (reference sequence). In DNA, the CDR3 is TGTGCCAGTACCCCCAGGGAGGGGATTAATGAAAAACTGTTTTTT. Translating gives CASTPREGINEKLFF.